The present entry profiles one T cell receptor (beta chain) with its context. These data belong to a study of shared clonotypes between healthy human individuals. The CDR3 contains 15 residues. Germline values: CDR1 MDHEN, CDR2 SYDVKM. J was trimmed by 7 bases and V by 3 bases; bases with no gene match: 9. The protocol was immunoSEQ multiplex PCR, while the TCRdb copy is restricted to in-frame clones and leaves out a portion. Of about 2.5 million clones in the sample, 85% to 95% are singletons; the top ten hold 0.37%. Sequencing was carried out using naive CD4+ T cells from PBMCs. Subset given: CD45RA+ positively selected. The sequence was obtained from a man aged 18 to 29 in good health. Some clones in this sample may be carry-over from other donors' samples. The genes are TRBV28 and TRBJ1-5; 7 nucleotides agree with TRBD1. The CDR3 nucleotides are TGTGCCAGCAGTTTGCCCGCGACAGGGCCCCAGCCCCAGCATTTT. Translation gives CASSLPATGPQPQHF.